Presented here are 20 T cell receptor beta chains from one specimen sequenced in a study of early T cells in non-severe SARS-CoV-2 infection. Via MiXCR, TCRdb re-called the 5' RACE reads, giving one row per CDR3 protein. Of 65,000 to 95,000 distinct CDR3 sequences listed, about 12% were seen once; the top ten hold 15% to 18%. Source: whole blood, taken at baseline. Receptor source: an adult who was a healthcare worker with PCR-confirmed SARS-CoV-2 infection or an uninfected control (not recorded which). The donor label of this sample is uncertain.

Ten or more counts support this clonotype. The J gene is TRBJ2-2, the V gene TRBV24-1; no reliable D call. V lost 4 bases and J lost 5, with 7 bases in between. Germline CDR1 reads KGHDR; CDR2 reads SFDVKD. The CDR3 consists of 13 residues. Written as DNA, the CDR3 is TGTGCCACCAGTGAGACCGTAACCGGGGAGCTGTTTTTT. Translation gives CATSETVTGELFF.

The chain joins TRBV3-1 to TRBJ1-1, with D tentatively TRBD1 (6 bases). The CDR3 runs 13 residues. Germline CDR1 reads LGHDT; CDR2 reads YNNKEL (reference sequence). V was clipped by 7 bases and J by 5 bases, with 14 bases between them. The chain's CDR3 is CASNRGGGTEAFF. CDR3 nucleotides: TGTGCCAGCAACAGAGGAGGGGGGACTGAAGCTTTCTTT.

This clonotype has just a few counts. This chain uses TRBV12-3 or TRBV12-4 with TRBJ2-7; no clear D. This CDR3 is 12 amino acids long. With 2 bases removed from V and 4 bases from J, the gap between germline ends came to 6 bases. The CDR3 sequence is CASSLSLYEQYF. The CDR3 region has the DNA TGTGCCAGCAGTTTAAGTCTGTACGAGCAGTACTTC.

V gene TRBV19 combines with J gene TRBJ1-2, with unresolved D. CDR3 length equals 16 residues. The V gene's germline CDR1 is LNHDA and CDR2 SQIVND (reference sequence). Deletions cut 0 bases from V and 3 bases from J, with 14 bases between. CDR3 sequence (DNA): TGTGCCAGTAGTATAGATCTCTCCAGGCTCCACTATGGCTACACCTTC. It yields the protein CASSIDLSRLHYGYTF.

This clonotype appeared a few times. The V and J genes are TRBV6-4 and TRBJ1-5; D is perhaps TRBD1 (6 bases). Germline CDR1 is MRHNA and CDR2 is SNTAGT. The CDR3 sequence is 14 residues long. Deletions cut 10 bases from V and 7 bases from J, with 20 bases between. The CDR3 loop is CATAPTGMGQPQHF. In DNA, the CDR3 is TGTGCCACTGCCCCGACAGGAATGGGACAGCCCCAGCATTTT.

This clonotype was detected ten times or more. This sequence joins TRBV13 and TRBJ2-6; D is unclear. There are 15 residues in the CDR3. From germline, CDR1 is PRHDT and CDR2 FYEKMQ (reference sequence). V was cut by 5 bases and J by 0 bases, with 8 bases left in between. In nucleotides, the CDR3 is TGTGCCAGCAGCCTCCTCAGCTCTGGGGCCAACGTCCTGACTTTC. This gives the protein CASSLLSSGANVLTF.

This clonotype was seen a handful of times. This sequence joins TRBV6-1 and TRBJ1-1, with 8 bases matching TRBD1. Germline V gives CDR1 MNHNS, CDR2 SASEGT. CDR3 length equals 12 residues. Losses at the gene ends were 8 bases for V and 5 bases for J; bases not matched to a gene: 4. CDR3 sequence: CASGQGKTEAFF. The CDR3 DNA follows: TGTGCCAGCGGACAGGGAAAGACTGAAGCTTTCTTT.

V is TRBV7-2 and J is TRBJ2-7; D is unclear. The CDR3 spans 15 residues. From germline, CDR1 is SGHTA and CDR2 FQGNSA. Trimming left V 0 bases short and J 0 bases short, with 9 bases between. In DNA form, the CDR3 reads TGTGCCAGCAGCTTAGCCGGATTAAGCTCCTACGAGCAGTACTTC. It is translated as CASSLAGLSSYEQYF.

This clonotype was found a few times. This chain connects TRBV5-1 to TRBJ1-1; the D is unclear. The CDR3 runs 15 residues. Trimming removed 3 bases from V and 1 base from J, with 13 bases in between. CDR1 and CDR2 from the germline V gene are SGHRS and YFSETQ. CDR3 in DNA: TGCGCCAGCAGCTGGGCCTCGGTTCCGAACACTGAAGCTTTCTTT. Protein sequence: CASSWASVPNTEAFF. The complete variable domain, with remaining parts taken from reference TRBV5-1 and TRBJ1-1, reads KAGVTQTPRYLIKTRGQQVTLSCSPISGHRSVSWYQQTPGQGLQFLFEYFSETQRNKGNFPGRFSGRQFSNSRSEMNVSTLELGDSALYLCASSWASVPNTEAFFGQGTRLTVV.

The chain employs TRBV18 and TRBJ2-7; D not certain. This CDR3 is built from 16 residues. Per the germline V gene, CDR1 is KGHSH and CDR2 is LQKENI. V dropped 2 bases and J dropped 5 bases, with 19 bases sitting between them. The CDR3 loop reads CASSPTGESWSDEQYF. DNA for the CDR3: TGTGCCAGCTCACCAACTGGAGAATCCTGGTCGGACGAGCAGTACTTC. Using reference TRBV18 and TRBJ2-7 for the parts outside the CDR3, the full variable domain is NAGVMQNPRHLVRRRGQEARLRCSPMKGHSHVYWYRQLPEEGLKFMVYLQKENIIDESGMPKERFSAEFPKEGPSILRIQQVVRGDSAAYFCASSPTGESWSDEQYFGPGTRLTVT.

This chain connects TRBV7-3 to TRBJ1-6, with 11 bases identical to TRBD1. With V trimmed by 4 bases and J by 14 bases, 4 bases remained unmatched. Germline-derived CDR1 and CDR2 are SGHTA and FQGTGA. The CDR3 runs 13 residues. DNA for the CDR3: TGTGCCAGCAGCTCCGGGACAGGGGGAACCCTCCACTTT. Translating gives CASSSGTGGTLHF.

This clonotype was counted between two and nine times. The gene calls are TRBV13 and TRBJ2-5; possibly TRBD1 or TRBD2 for D (5 bases each). V was shortened by 0 bases and J by 0 bases, with 8 bases between the two germline ends. In germline, CDR1 is PRHDT, CDR2 FYEKMQ (reference sequence). CDR3 length: 15 amino acids. The CDR3 sequence: CASSLGRGDQETQYF. The CDR3, as DNA: TGTGCCAGCAGCTTAGGACGAGGGGACCAAGAGACCCAGTACTTC.

The sample holds a few counts of this clonotype. The chain uses TRBV28 and TRBJ2-7; possible D gene TRBD1, 5 bases. Germline V gives CDR1 MDHEN, CDR2 SYDVKM. The CDR3 totals 14 residues. Trimming took 7 bases from V and 1 from J, leaving 14 bases between them. CDR3 sequence reads: CASTTPGASYEQYF. The CDR3 DNA reads as TGTGCCAGCACCACCCCTGGGGCTTCCTACGAGCAGTACTTC.

The gene calls are TRBV20-1 and TRBJ2-2; 13 nucleotides match TRBD2. The ends lost 5 bases at V and 7 bases at J; junction bases unmatched: 13. CDR3 length: 17 amino acids. The germline gives CDR1 DFQATT, CDR2 SNEGSKA (reference sequence). This chain's CDR3 is CSAQTLAGGPVVGELFF. The CDR3 region has the DNA TGCAGTGCTCAGACACTAGCGGGAGGGCCGGTTGTCGGGGAGCTGTTTTTT.

Only a few counts were recorded for this clonotype. The rearrangement joins TRBV9 to TRBJ1-1, with D unclear. This CDR3 is 12 amino acids long. Trimming took 0 bases from V and 7 from J, leaving 7 bases between them. The germline gives CDR1 SGDLS, CDR2 YYNGEE. The CDR3 coding sequence is TGTGCCAGCAGCGTAGATCAACGTGAAGCTTTCTTT. As protein: CASSVDQREAFF.

Ten or more counts support this clonotype. As DNA, the CDR3 is TGTGCCAGCAGCCGCCAGTCCTACGAGCAGTACTTC. Its translation: CASSRQSYEQYF. The genes are TRBV12-3 or TRBV12-4 and TRBJ2-7; D remains unclear. The CDR3 sequence is 12 residues long. Trimming took 6 bases from V and 1 from J, leaving 7 bases between them.

This clonotype has at least ten counts. The rearrangement joins TRBV5-1 to TRBJ1-2; unclear D gene. This CDR3 contains 13 residues. Trimming removed 0 bases from V and 0 bases from J, with 3 bases in between. Germline V CDR1 and CDR2: SGHRS, YFSETQ. CDR3 coding DNA: TGCGCCAGCAGCTTGGTCTCTAACTATGGCTACACCTTC. Its translation is CASSLVSNYGYTF. The full variable domain, with the rest looked up from reference TRBV5-1 and TRBJ1-2, is KAGVTQTPRYLIKTRGQQVTLSCSPISGHRSVSWYQQTPGQGLQFLFEYFSETQRNKGNFPGRFSGRQFSNSRSEMNVSTLELGDSALYLCASSLVSNYGYTFGSGTRLTVV.

This clonotype was seen more than once but under ten times. The V call is TRBV5-1, the J call TRBJ2-3, with 9 bases matching TRBD2. This CDR3 is built from 16 residues. V trimming: 6 bases; J trimming: 2 bases; junction bases outside the gene matches: 10. Germline CDR1 is SGHRS and CDR2 is YFSETQ. The CDR3: CASTASGALTTDTQYF. DNA of the CDR3: TGCGCCAGCACCGCTAGCGGGGCCCTCACCACAGATACGCAGTATTTT.

This chain connects TRBV6-2 or TRBV6-3 to TRBJ1-5, with D possibly being TRBD1 (6 bases). The V end was cut by 7 bases, the J end by 2 bases, with 12 bases between. This CDR3 spans 14 amino acids. The V gene's germline CDR1 is MNHEY and CDR2 SVGEGT. The CDR3 nucleotides read TGTGCCAGCAACACAGGGTTTCGCAATCAGCCCCAGCATTTT. Its translation: CASNTGFRNQPQHF.

The V and J genes are TRBV12-3 or TRBV12-4 and TRBJ1-1; 8 bases are shared with TRBD1. This CDR3 spans 14 amino acids. Trimming at V came to 7 bases and at J to 9 bases, leaving 13 bases not matched to a gene. CDR3 in DNA: TGTGCCAGCACTTCCGGACAGGGCCGACGGAAAGCTTTCTTT. It is translated as CASTSGQGRRKAFF.